This T cell receptor beta chain was observed in a study of T cells in Graves' hyperthyroidism and ophthalmopathy. Study conclusions and caveats: Expanded thyroid clonotypes (above 0.001) were mostly also found in blood. Ophthalmopathy stood apart from stable hyperthyroidism in a 13 V-J model.

Concerning this clonotype: Its matching antigen is unknown.

What was amplified from RNA transcripts were TCR beta CDR3 regions. Initially, a first-round RT-PCR of the TCR CDR3 employed the HTBI primer set. MiXCR, run by TCRdb on the multiplex PCR reads, gives a single entry per CDR3 protein. Of around 660,000 distinct CDR3 sequences in the sample, roughly 46% were seen once. V lost 6 bases, J lost 2 bases, and 6 bases stayed unmatched. The germline V gene has CDR1 MNHEY and CDR2 SVGAGI. The CDR3 sequence is 14 residues long. The clonotype was recovered from an adult man with Graves' disease, either hyperthyroidism or ophthalmopathy (not recorded which). The sample was peripheral blood or thyroid tissue (not recorded which). The V call is TRBV6-5, the J call TRBJ2-5; TRBD1 matches at 7 bases. The CDR3 region has the DNA TGTGCCAGCAGGGGGGACAGAAAGCAAGAGACCCAGTACTTC. The encoded protein is CASRGDRKQETQYF.